This T cell receptor (beta chain) was retrieved from a study of blood T cells in healthy people across ages. Overall study context: Capturing about one barcoded beta molecule per two T cells was achieved by template switching.

Caucasian individuals from Russia who were healthy and aged roughly 6 to 95 acted as donors. The CDR3 runs to 13 residues. Between the trimmed V and J ends, which lost 5 bases and 7 bases, there was a span of 14 bases. Germline V gives CDR1 SEHNR, CDR2 FQNEAQ (reference sequence). Primers used in a second PCR of about 7 to 11 cycles were a sample-barcoded 5' primer and a J-beta primer mix. MiXCR, run by TCRdb on the 5' RACE reads, gives a single entry per CDR3 protein. This table has approximately 820,000 distinct CDR3 sequences, around two fifths appearing once. V usage is TRBV7-9 and J usage is TRBJ1-1; maybe TRBD1 (6 bases). Source material: blood. This receptor was taken from a man aged 60-69 years in good health. CDR3 loop: CASSLHRDREAFF. The CDR3 nucleotides are TGTGCCAGCAGCCTCCACAGGGATCGTGAAGCTTTCTTT.